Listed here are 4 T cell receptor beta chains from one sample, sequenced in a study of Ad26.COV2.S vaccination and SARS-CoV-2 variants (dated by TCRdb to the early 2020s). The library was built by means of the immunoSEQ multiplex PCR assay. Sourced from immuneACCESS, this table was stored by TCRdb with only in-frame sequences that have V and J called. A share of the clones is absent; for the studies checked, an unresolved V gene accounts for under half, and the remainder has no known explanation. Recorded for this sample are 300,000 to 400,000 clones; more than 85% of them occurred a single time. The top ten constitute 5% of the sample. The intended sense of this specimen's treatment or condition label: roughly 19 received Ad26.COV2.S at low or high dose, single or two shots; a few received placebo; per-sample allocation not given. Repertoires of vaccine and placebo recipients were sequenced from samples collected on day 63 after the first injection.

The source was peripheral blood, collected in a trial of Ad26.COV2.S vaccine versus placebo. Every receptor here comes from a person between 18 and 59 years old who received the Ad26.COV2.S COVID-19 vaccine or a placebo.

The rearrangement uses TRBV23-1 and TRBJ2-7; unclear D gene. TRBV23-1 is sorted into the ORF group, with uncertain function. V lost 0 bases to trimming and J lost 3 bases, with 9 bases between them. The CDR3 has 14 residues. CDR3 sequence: CASSQSAEDYEQYF. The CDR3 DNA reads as TGCGCCAGCAGTCAATCGGCCGAGGACTACGAGCAGTACTTC.

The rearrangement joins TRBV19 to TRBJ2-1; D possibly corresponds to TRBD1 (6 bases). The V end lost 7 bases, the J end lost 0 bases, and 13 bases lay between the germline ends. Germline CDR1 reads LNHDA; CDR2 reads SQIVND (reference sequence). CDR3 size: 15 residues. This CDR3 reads CASNRQASSYNEQFF. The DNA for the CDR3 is TGTGCCAGTAACCGACAGGCGAGCTCCTACAATGAGCAGTTCTTC.

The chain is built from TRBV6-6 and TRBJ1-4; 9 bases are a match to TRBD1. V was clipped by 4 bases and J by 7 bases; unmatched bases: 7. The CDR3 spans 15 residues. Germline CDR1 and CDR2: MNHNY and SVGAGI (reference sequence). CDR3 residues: CASSSLGQGGEKLFF. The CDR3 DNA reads TGTGCCAGCAGTTCCTTGGGACAGGGAGGTGAAAAACTGTTTTTT.

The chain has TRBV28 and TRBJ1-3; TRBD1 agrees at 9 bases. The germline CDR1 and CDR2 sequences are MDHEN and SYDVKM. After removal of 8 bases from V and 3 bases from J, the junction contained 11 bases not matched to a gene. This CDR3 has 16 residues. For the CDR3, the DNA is TGTGCCAGCGGCCTGGGACAGGGAGATAGTGGAAACACCATATATTTT. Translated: CASGLGQGDSGNTIYF. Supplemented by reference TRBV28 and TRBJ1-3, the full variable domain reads DVKVTQSSRYLVKRTGEKVFLECVQDMDHENMFWYRQDPGLGLRLIYFSYDVKMKEKGDIPEGYSVSREKKERFSLILESASTNQTSMYLCASGLGQGDSGNTIYFGEGSWLTVV.